This TCR beta chain appears in the sequencing data of a study of human T cells and chemical hapten exposure. Time point: patch test 2, 6 weeks after DPC sensitization. Treatment of the sample: therapeutic diphenylcyclopropenone sensitization with weekly scalp DPC. Blood sampling occurred before each patch-test application. This clonotype occurred many times. Germline lookup yields CDR1 SGHAT and CDR2 FQNNGV. The V end lost 1 base, the J end lost 4 bases, and 23 bases lay between the germline ends. The CDR3 spans 18 residues. Individual cDNA molecules each carried unique molecular identifiers attached by the library. A single record per CDR3 protein comes from TCRdb applying MiXCR to the RACE reads. The repertoire has approximately 91,000 distinct CDR3 sequences, around 10% of them found once; the top ten carry 1.6%.

Sample: whole blood, taken in connection with sensitization to the hapten diphenylcyclopropenone (DPC). The receptor was isolated from a man between 18 and 29 years old with alopecia areata. Some clones in this sample may be carry-over from other donors' samples. The chain combines TRBV11-2 with TRBJ2-7; the D gene is possibly TRBD1 (8 bases). The CDR3 spells CASSLALRRQGRVYEQYF. DNA of the CDR3: TGTGCCAGCAGCTTAGCCCTCCGGCGACAGGGGAGGGTTTACGAGCAGTACTTC.